This T cell receptor beta chain is drawn from a study of vaccination and CD4 T cells after COVID-19 (dated by TCRdb to the early 2020s). In the study overall: SARS-CoV-2 positivity had been established in the convalescent patients by nasal swab PCR, and mild disease was recorded in some 10 of these patients and severe disease in one. Six males and four females were included in the convalescent cohort, with two Hispanic individuals, seven Caucasians, two Asians and one multiracial person represented. Participants received two doses of either the Pfizer-BioNTech BNT162b2 vaccine (n=8) or the Moderna mRNA-1273 vaccine (n=2). Post-COVID blood samples were collected from convalescent patients a median of roughly 100 days after diagnosis, with a range of about 30 to 161 days. Post-vaccine blood samples were taken a median of around 77 days after the second vaccine dose, with a range of about 13 to 250 days. For stimulating the cultures, overlapping spike peptide pools were used, derived from SARS-CoV-2 as well as from the common cold coronaviruses HCoV-NL63, HCoV-OC43 and HCoV-229E. As controls, cultures received a CEFX viral epitope pool (the positive control), an HIV-1 Nef peptide pool (the negative control), or no peptide at all. In over 8 COVID-19 convalescent patients and a handful of infection-naive healthy vaccine recipients, researchers compared the spike-specific CD4+ TCR repertoire from before mRNA vaccination with the repertoire from after.

V ends up 1 base short and J 6 bases short, with an unmatched junction base count of 2. The germline V gene (reference sequence) gives CDR1 as DFQATT and CDR2 as SNEGSKA. Measured from the cysteine to the phenylalanine, the CDR3 is 13 residues long. Only CDR3 DNA remains: 39 bases, in frame from the first base. Overall study results and their limits: Of the vaccine-specific clones found in convalescent patients, nearly all (304 of 307) were mono-reactive for SARS-CoV-2 spike instead of being cross-reactive with common cold coronaviruses. Only a relatively small number of convalescent patients were included in the study, and early timepoints following natural infection were not analyzed. Among convalescent patients, a median about 87% of the SARS-CoV-2-reactive clones seen after vaccination appeared only after vaccination, which suggests priming specific to the vaccine. An increase in the median number of SARS-CoV-2-reactive clonotypes from 21 after infection to a few dozen after vaccination was observed, but the change was not found to be significant.

To note about this clonotype: Its binding antigen is unknown. There are no base qualities to consult, and no much larger clone falls within one base.

The library came from PCR. TCR sequencing of DNA from cultured CD4+ T cells used the Oncomine TCR Beta short-read assay at the Johns Hopkins FTIC core. Genomic DNA was extracted from the cultured CD4+ T cells with the QIAamp micro DNA kit. Oncomine TCR Beta libraries made from cultured CD4+ T cells were pooled using unique dual indexes and sequenced on an Illumina iSeq 100. For the original study's pipeline: Non-productive sequences were removed, and CDR3s not starting with C, not ending with F or W, or shorter than 7 amino acids were discarded. The MANAFEST web application identified antigen-specific clonotypes by comparing peptide-stimulated wells against reference wells and other culture wells. An FDR below 0.05, an odds ratio above 5, and a productive frequency above 0.1% in at least two of three replicate wells were required for clones to be considered positive. A clonotype counted as cross-reactive if it showed significant expansion both in the SARS-CoV-2 spike wells and in at least one common cold coronavirus spike condition. CDR3 homology was assessed with Levenshtein distances (stringdist) and unrooted phylogenetic trees (ape) in R version 3.6.1. Using fastp at Q25 and MiXCR, TCRdb reprocessed the public reads and kept productive beta chains. Under each unique CDR3 protein, matching rows form one entry showing the most common genes and DNA. TCRdb, not the original authors, processed these V and J calls. The sample profile shows some 14,000 distinct CDR3 sequences; approximately 55% of them were found once. 10% of the sample comes from the top ten.

In the paper's terms, the treatment or condition label means: approximately 10-day PBMC culture with coronavirus spike peptide pools or control peptides (ViraFEST assay). The study used the ViraFEST assay, which expanded antigen-specific T cells with peptide pools and then identified expanded clonotypes by TCR sequencing. The convalescent patients' positive SARS-CoV-2 PCR tests fell between March and December 2020, which was before the Alpha, Beta and Delta variants emerged in the United States. Each well held some 2 million PBMCs cultured in IMDM containing roughly 5.5% human AB serum and approximately 9.8 IU/ml IL-2, with 8.5 to 10 ug/ml peptide pools added. On days 3 and 7, half of the culture medium was replaced with fresh IL-2-containing medium. After around 11 days of culture, CD4+ T cells were isolated by negative selection using the EasySep CD4+ T cell isolation kit. PBMCs were separated from whole blood using Ficoll-Paque Plus gradient centrifugation and then either used fresh or cryopreserved at -140C. Each culture condition was generally run in triplicate wells.

Sequences were obtained from CD4+ T cells from blood, cultured in vitro. This clonotype originated in a human donor who had recovered from COVID-19. The rearrangement combines TRBV20-1 with TRBJ2-2; 7 nucleotides in the junction match TRBD2. In nucleotides, the sequence is TGCAGTGCTAGAGGAGGACTAGCCGGGGAGCTGTTTTTT. Its coded protein is CSARGGLAGELFF.